This TCR beta chain was recovered during a study of cytomegalovirus exposure and HLA in healthy donors. The V and J ends lost 5 bases and 4 bases, in that order; junction bases with no gene match: 8. Germline V lookup: CDR1 LNHDA, CDR2 SQIVND (reference sequence). CDR3 length: 16 residues. Vbeta (60) and Jbeta (13) primers were used in the PCR. Sequencing used immunoSEQ multiplex PCR; TCRdb keeps in-frame clones, though not all of them. The top ten clones hold less than 4% of a sample with 100,000 to 150,000 clones, 65% to 75% of them seen once. The clonotype comes from a man aged 35-49 years in good health and CMV-seropositive. The sequenced material came from PBMCs. The chain links TRBV19 to TRBJ1-5; the match to TRBD1 covers 10 bases. In DNA, the CDR3 is TGTGCCAGTAGTTCCCCGGACAGGGGGTTAAATCAGCCCCAGCATTTT. This gives the protein CASSSPDRGLNQPQHF. Full variable domain (missing parts from reference TRBV19 and TRBJ1-5): DGGITQSPKYLFRKEGQNVTLSCEQNLNHDAMYWYRQDPGQGLRLIYYSQIVNDFQKGDIAEGYSVSREKKESFPLTVTSAQKNPTAFYLCASSSPDRGLNQPQHFGDGTRLSIL.